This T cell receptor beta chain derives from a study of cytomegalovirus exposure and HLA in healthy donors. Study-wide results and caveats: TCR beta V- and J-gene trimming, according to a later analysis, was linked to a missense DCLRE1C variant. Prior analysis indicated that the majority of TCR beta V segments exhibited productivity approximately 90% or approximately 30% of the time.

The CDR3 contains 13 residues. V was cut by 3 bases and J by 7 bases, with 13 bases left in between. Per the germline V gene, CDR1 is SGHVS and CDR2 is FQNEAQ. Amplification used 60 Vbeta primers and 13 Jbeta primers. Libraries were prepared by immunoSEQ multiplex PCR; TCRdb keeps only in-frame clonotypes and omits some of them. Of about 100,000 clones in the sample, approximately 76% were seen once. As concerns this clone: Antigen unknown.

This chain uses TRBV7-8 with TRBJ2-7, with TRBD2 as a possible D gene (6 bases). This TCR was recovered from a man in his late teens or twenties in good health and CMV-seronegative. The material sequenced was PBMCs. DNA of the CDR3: TGTGCCAGCAGCTTCACGGGGGTCGGTGAGCAGTACTTC. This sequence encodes CASSFTGVGEQYF.